Below are 14 T cell receptor beta chains sequenced from a single sample in a study of blood T cell repertoires in COVID-19 (dated by TCRdb to the early 2020s). Library preparation was by the immunoSEQ multiplex PCR assay. In its TCRdb copy, this immuneACCESS table keeps in-frame sequences only and misses some clones. Where compared with another copy, unresolved V genes explain less than half of these, and the others have no known cause. The sample has about 97,000 clones on record, 90% of them singletons. The ten largest account for 1.7% of the sample. Sequenced input: peripheral blood. The source of these receptors is a man between 60 and 70 years old with acute or convalescent COVID-19.

This chain links TRBV6-1 with TRBJ1-6, with TRBD1 identical over 9 bases. CDR1 MNHNS and CDR2 SASEGT come from the germline V gene. J gave up 1 base and V 4 bases, and 2 bases lay outside the gene matches. The CDR3 contains 16 residues. CDR3 in amino acids: CASSAQGASYNSPLHF. Here the CDR3 DNA reads TGTGCCAGCAGTGCACAGGGGGCGTCCTATAATTCACCCCTCCACTTT.

This clone has a handful of counts. The genes are TRBV3-1 (or the pseudogene TRBV3-2) and TRBJ1-5, with 7 positions matching TRBD1. CDR3 length: 13 amino acids. V was pared by 6 bases and J by 5 bases, with 4 bases of the junction left unmatched. CDR1 is LGHDT, CDR2 YNNKEL, per germline (reference sequence). CDR3 amino acids: CASSRDSYQPQHF. The CDR3 DNA reads TGTGCCAGCAGTCGGGACAGCTATCAGCCCCAGCATTTT.

This chain links TRBV5-1 with TRBJ1-1, with D hard to call. V shed 5 bases and J shed 0 bases, with 20 bases lying between them. The CDR3 extends over 17 amino acids. Germline values: CDR1 SGHRS, CDR2 YFSETQ. CDR3 coding DNA: TGCGCCAGCAGGCTGGCAGGCGCGGAGGCTATGAACACTGAAGCTTTCTTT. This sequence encodes CASRLAGAEAMNTEAFF. The variable domain in full, completed from reference TRBV5-1 and TRBJ1-1, reads KAGVTQTPRYLIKTRGQQVTLSCSPISGHRSVSWYQQTPGQGLQFLFEYFSETQRNKGNFPGRFSGRQFSNSRSEMNVSTLELGDSALYLCASRLAGAEAMNTEAFFGQGTRLTVV.

In this sample, this clone turned up a few times. This chain links TRBV7-9 with TRBJ1-2; TRBD1 matches 7 bases. The CDR3 runs to 13 residues. The J segment lost 8 bases and the V segment lost 4 bases, leaving 7 bases of the junction unmatched. Germline CDR1 is SEHNR and CDR2 is FQNEAQ (reference sequence). As DNA, the CDR3 is TGTGCCAGCAGCTCAGAGACAGGGTTGGGCTACACCTTC. It specifies CASSSETGLGYTF. Full variable domain (remainder filled in from reference TRBV7-9 and TRBJ1-2): DTGVSQNPRHKITKRGQNVTFRCDPISEHNRLYWYRQTLGQGPEFLTYFQNEAQLEKSRLLSDRFSAERPKGSFSTLEIQRTEQGDSAMYLCASSSETGLGYTFGSGTRLTVV.

A single count supports this clone. V usage is TRBV20-1 and J usage is TRBJ1-2; TRBD1 might be the D (6 bases). The CDR3 loop spans 11 amino acids. V was shortened by 5 bases and J by 8 bases, with 12 bases between the two germline ends. Germline CDR1 and CDR2: DFQATT and SNEGSKA (reference sequence). In DNA form, the CDR3 reads TGCAGTGCTCCCAGGGGTGGAGGCTACACCTTC. Translated, it gives CSAPRGGGYTF.

This clone was recorded once. The genes are TRBV10-3 and TRBJ1-6, with 7 bases identical to TRBD1. The trim removed 6 bases at V and 3 bases at J, leaving 8 bases unmatched. The CDR3 extends over 16 amino acids. In germline, CDR1 is ENHRY, CDR2 SYGVKD. The CDR3 reads CAIRETGLNYNSPLHF. DNA for the CDR3: TGTGCCATCAGGGAGACAGGGCTTAACTATAATTCACCCCTCCACTTT.

The chain joins TRBV10-3 to TRBJ2-3; no definite D call. The CDR3 is 15 amino acids. Trimming stripped 0 bases from V and 1 base from J, with 8 bases between. Germline V gene data show CDR1 as ENHRY and CDR2 as SYGVKD. The CDR3 nucleotides read TGTGCCATCAGTGAGTCCCTAGGAGGCACAGATACGCAGTATTTT. It codes for CAISESLGGTDTQYF.

This chain uses TRBV5-1 with TRBJ1-1; possible D gene TRBD1, 5 bases. The germline V and J ends were trimmed by 3 bases and 2 bases, with 14 bases remaining between them. This CDR3 has 15 residues. In germline, CDR1 is SGHRS, CDR2 YFSETQ. Here the CDR3 reads CASSWGTGGNTEAFF. For the CDR3, the DNA is TGCGCCAGCAGCTGGGGGACGGGAGGAAACACTGAAGCTTTCTTT. The full variable domain, with the rest looked up from reference TRBV5-1 and TRBJ1-1, is KAGVTQTPRYLIKTRGQQVTLSCSPISGHRSVSWYQQTPGQGLQFLFEYFSETQRNKGNFPGRFSGRQFSNSRSEMNVSTLELGDSALYLCASSWGTGGNTEAFFGQGTRLTVV.

The chain combines TRBV5-1 with TRBJ1-1, with D perhaps matching TRBD1 (5 bases). Germline V gene sequence: CDR1 SGHRS, CDR2 YFSETQ. The germline V and J ends were trimmed by 3 bases and 1 base, with 16 bases remaining between them. The CDR3 loop spans 16 amino acids. The CDR3 region has the DNA TGCGCCAGCAGCTCGGGGAGGACCACAGGGAACACTGAAGCTTTCTTT. Its protein product is CASSSGRTTGNTEAFF.

The chain is built from TRBV5-1 and TRBJ2-5, with D possibly being TRBD2 (6 bases). The germline CDR1 and CDR2 sequences are SGHRS and YFSETQ. The length of the CDR3 is 13 residues. Trimming cost V 0 bases and J 5 bases, with 8 bases left between them. CDR3 in DNA: TGCGCCAGCAGCTTGGGGACTACCGAGACCCAGTACTTC. It translates to CASSLGTTETQYF.

V is TRBV18 and J is TRBJ1-1, with 7 bases matching TRBD1. CDR3 length: 14 residues. Trimming removed 5 bases from V and 2 bases from J; junction bases left unmatched: 5. Germline V CDR1 and CDR2: KGHSH, LQKENI. CDR3 amino acids: CASSADRSNTEAFF. The CDR3 DNA sequence: TGTGCCAGCTCAGCGGACAGGAGCAACACTGAAGCTTTCTTT.

The rearrangement links TRBV5-4 to TRBJ2-5; 10 bases fit TRBD2. The ends lost 2 bases at V and 1 base at J; junction bases unmatched: 5. Germline V gives CDR1 SGHNT, CDR2 YYREEE (reference sequence). This CDR3 is built from 16 residues. CDR3 sequence: CASSFEASGGQETQYF. The CDR3 nucleotides are TGTGCCAGCAGCTTTGAAGCTAGCGGGGGCCAAGAGACCCAGTACTTC.

The V gene is TRBV5-1, the J gene TRBJ1-2; weak D call: TRBD1 (5 bases). Trimming took off 2 bases at V and 7 bases at J, with 27 bases between the two ends. The CDR3 consists of 18 residues. Germline CDR1 reads SGHRS; CDR2 reads YFSETQ. In DNA, the CDR3 is TGCGCCAGCAGCTTCGACCCCGCAGGGAAGATGACCTTCGTTGGCTACACCTTC. Its protein product is CASSFDPAGKMTFVGYTF.

The rearrangement links TRBV6-5 to TRBJ1-5; the D gene is possibly TRBD1 (5 bases). There are 15 residues in the CDR3. The V gene's germline CDR1 is MNHEY and CDR2 SVGAGI. V dropped 5 bases and J dropped 9 bases, with 20 bases sitting between them. The CDR3 DNA is TGTGCCAGCAGTCCCGGGGGGGGGACTCGGGTGCCCCAGCATTTT. This encodes CASSPGGGTRVPQHF.